This T cell receptor (beta chain) appears in the sequencing data of a study of blood T cell repertoires in COVID-19. The wider study: Samples representing acute and convalescent COVID-19 were sourced from the United States, Italy and Spain.

CDR1 is SNHLY and CDR2 is FYNNEI in the germline V gene. The CDR3 is made up of 13 amino acids. With 10 bases removed from V and 3 bases from J, the gap between germline ends came to 16 bases. Original analysis: The assay estimated nucleated cells by amplifying reference gene primers. Some clones are missing from TCRdb's copy, which holds only in-frame ones; the method was immunoSEQ multiplex PCR. That table gives V, J and clone size, and the DNA gave D and trimming. The sample consists of around 48,000 clones, approximately 86% of them appearing once. This clone occurred a few times. The V and J genes are TRBV2 and TRBJ2-7; tentatively, D is TRBD1 (6 bases). The specimen sequenced was peripheral blood. This TCR was sampled from a man aged 55 to 70 with active or convalescent COVID-19. This CDR3 reads CATLPGAGYEQYF. The CDR3 DNA sequence: TGTGCCACCTTACCAGGGGCAGGCTACGAGCAGTACTTC. Using reference TRBV2 and TRBJ2-7 for the parts outside the CDR3, the full variable domain is EPEVTQTPSHQVTQMGQEVILRCVPISNHLYFYWYRQILGQKVEFLVSFYNNEISEKSEIFDDQFSVERPDGSNFTLKIRSTKLEDSAMYFCATLPGAGYEQYFGPGTRLTVT.